This T cell receptor (beta chain) derives from a study of cytomegalovirus exposure and HLA in healthy donors. This CDR3 region has 17 residues. CDR1 is MDHEN and CDR2 is SYDVKM in the germline V gene. The germline V and J ends were trimmed by 10 bases and 1 base, with 22 bases remaining between them. With respect to this clone: Its target is unknown.

Study-level points and caveats: A list of approximately 160 TCR beta chains associated with cytomegalovirus was given.

Method: immunoSEQ multiplex PCR; TCRdb's copy keeps in-frame clones and lacks some. Of about 68,000 clones in the sample, roughly nine tenths are singletons; the top ten hold about 3%. Sequences were obtained from PBMCs. The rearrangement links TRBV28 to TRBJ2-2; TRBD1 might be the D (6 bases). The TCR sequence derives from a man aged 18 to 35 in good health and CMV-seronegative. This chain's CDR3 is CAIGTSNTGMNTGELFF. The CDR3 nucleotides are TGTGCCATCGGGACATCGAACACAGGCATGAACACCGGGGAGCTGTTTTTT.